One and the same sample provided the 9 T cell receptor beta chains below, sequenced in a study of CD8 T cell repertoires and HIV-1 epitope variants. These receptors' targets are unknown. Here immunoSEQ multiplex PCR was the method, and the copy in TCRdb shows in-frame clones only, minus some. The data show around 6,400 clones, with around three fifths seen just once and around 43% held by the top ten. Sequencing was carried out using cultured CD8+ T cells derived from PBMCs. These receptors came from a male donor with HIV.

The chain uses TRBV19 and TRBJ1-4; D is possibly TRBD1 (5 bases). The CDR3 totals 14 residues. The V end was cut by 6 bases, the J end by 8 bases, with 16 bases between. Germline V gene sequence: CDR1 LNHDA, CDR2 SQIVND (reference sequence). CDR3 residues: CASRKTDLWEKLFF. The CDR3 nucleotides are TGTGCCAGTAGAAAGACAGACTTGTGGGAAAAACTGTTTTTT. The full variable domain, in which reference TRBV19 and TRBJ1-4 provide the parts outside the CDR3, is DGGITQSPKYLFRKEGQNVTLSCEQNLNHDAMYWYRQDPGQGLRLIYYSQIVNDFQKGDIAEGYSVSREKKESFPLTVTSAQKNPTAFYLCASRKTDLWEKLFFGSGTQLSVL.

This sequence joins TRBV28 and TRBJ2-5, with a tentative D call TRBD1 (5 bases). Germline V lookup: CDR1 MDHEN, CDR2 SYDVKM. V was shortened by 4 bases and J by 3 bases, with 12 bases between the two germline ends. The CDR3 has 14 amino acids. The CDR3 sequence: CASSSWGREETQYF. CDR3 coding DNA: TGTGCCAGCAGTTCCTGGGGCAGGGAAGAGACCCAGTACTTC.

The rearrangement joins TRBV4-2 to TRBJ1-4; D is possibly TRBD1 (5 bases). The V and J ends lost 1 base and 1 base respectively, with 10 bases between them. CDR1 and CDR2 from the germline V gene are LGHNA and YNFKEQ. The CDR3 has 16 residues. CDR3 region: CASSQVGGGTNEKLFF. The CDR3 bases are TGTGCCAGCAGCCAAGTGGGCGGGGGAACTAATGAAAAACTGTTTTTT.

With respect to this clone: A read error may produce the germline difference seen at one junction end. The genes are TRBV5-5 and TRBJ2-4; a possible D gene is TRBD2 (5 bases). The germline CDR1 and CDR2 sequences are SGHKS and YYEKEE (reference sequence). CDR3 length equals 15 residues. The CDR3 spells CASTSPTLAKDIQYF. In DNA form, the CDR3 reads TGTGCCAGCACCTCGCCGACCCTAGCCAAAGACATTCAGTACTTC.

The CDR3 DNA reads as TGTGCCAGCAGTGAACTAGGGGGGGAGGAAGAAAAACTGTTTTTT. Its protein is CASSELGGEEEKLFF. This chain links TRBV25-1 with TRBJ1-4, with a tentative D call TRBD1 (6 bases). Trimming shortened V by 2 bases and J by 8 bases, and 15 bases separated the two germline ends. This CDR3 comprises 15 residues. Germline values: CDR1 MGHDK, CDR2 SYGVNS.

This clone was picked up a small number of times. The rearrangement joins TRBV7-2 to TRBJ2-7, with TRBD1 matching over 7 bases. CDR3 length: 12 amino acids. Germline trimming cut 1 base from V and 12 bases from J; bases unmatched to any gene: 6. Germline V gene sequence: CDR1 SGHTA, CDR2 FQGNSA. CDR3 amino acids: CASSLDSTGSYF. The CDR3 DNA reads as TGTGCCAGCAGCTTAGATTCGACAGGGTCGTACTTC.

J is TRBJ2-2 and V is TRBV4-1; 7 bases align to TRBD2. CDR1 and CDR2 (germline): MGHRA, YSYEKL. This CDR3 has 17 residues. V shed 0 bases, J shed 0 bases, and the junction held 4 bases outside the gene matches. The CDR3 nucleotides read TGCGCCAGCAGCCAAGATAACGCGGGAGCGAACACCGGGGAGCTGTTTTTT. Amino acid sequence: CASSQDNAGANTGELFF.

J is TRBJ2-3 and V is TRBV9, with D perhaps TRBD2 (7 bases). V was trimmed by 1 base and J by 4 bases, leaving 16 bases between them. The CDR3 is 16 amino acids. Germline V gene sequence: CDR1 SGDLS, CDR2 YYNGEE. The CDR3 reads CASSVSSGEGADTQYF. The CDR3 DNA follows: TGTGCCAGCAGCGTATCTAGCGGAGAGGGGGCAGATACGCAGTATTTT.

This sequence joins TRBV5-6 and TRBJ1-2; 8 bases map to TRBD1. With V trimmed by 2 bases and J by 4 bases, 4 bases remained unmatched. The CDR3 loop spans 14 amino acids. Germline V gene lookup returns CDR1 SGHDT and CDR2 YYEEEE. CDR3 region: CASSFGTGAYGYTF. The CDR3 nucleotides are TGTGCCAGCAGCTTTGGGACAGGCGCCTATGGCTACACCTTC.